What follows describes a single T cell receptor beta chain. Its matching antigen is unknown. CD4+ T cells specific for antigen were expanded with viral peptide pools by the ViraFEST assay before sequencing. Isolation of CD4+ T cells took place after approximately ten days of culture. As their vaccination, participants received two doses of either BNT162b2 or mRNA-1273. These data belong to a study of vaccination effects on CD4 cells after COVID-19. About the research overall: It was a median of 72 days after the second dose that post-vaccine samples were obtained.

The CDR3 is made up of 15 amino acids. Trimming shortened V by 4 bases and J by 0 bases, and 7 bases separated the two germline ends. Germline V gene lookup returns CDR1 SGHTA and CDR2 FQGNSA. Assay used: immunoSEQ multiplex PCR; TCRdb lists only in-frame clones, some missing. The profile covers 15,000 to 20,000 clones, with approximately 80% appearing a single time and 15% to 20% taken by the ten largest. The sequencing here drew on CD4+ T cells from PBMCs cultured with HCoV-NL63 spike peptides, taken after COVID-19 vaccination. The chain links TRBV7-2 to TRBJ2-6; D not certain. This TCR was recovered from a human donor who received a COVID-19 vaccine. CDR3 DNA sequence: TGTGCCAGCAGCTCTGGAAGCTCTGGGGCCAACGTCCTGACTTTC. It translates to CASSSGSSGANVLTF.